This entry lists 27 T cell receptor beta chains sequenced from one sample in a study of response to subunit inactivated influenza vaccine. In TCRdb, the RT-PCR reads were re-called with MiXCR into one record per CDR3 protein. The repertoire holds 600,000 to 850,000 distinct CDR3 sequences, with 11% to 15% as singletons. The starting material was PBMCs from blood, obtained around 14 days before vaccination. These receptors came from a man aged 50 to 59 who received an inactivated influenza vaccine.

CDR3 amino acids: CASSFGPTGSYEQYF. In DNA, the CDR3 is TGCGCCAGCAGCTTTGGACCCACCGGCTCCTACGAGCAGTACTTC. The chain employs TRBV5-1 and TRBJ2-7; D not resolved. The CDR3 is 15 amino acids. V gave up 2 bases and J gave up 0 bases, with 12 bases separating them. The germline CDR1 and CDR2 sequences are SGHRS and YFSETQ.

The J gene is TRBJ2-1, the V gene TRBV7-9; maybe TRBD2 (5 bases). The CDR3 is made up of 13 amino acids. V was clipped by 3 bases and J by 12 bases, with 15 bases between them. The germline CDR1 and CDR2 sequences are SEHNR and FQNEAQ (reference sequence). The CDR3 nucleotides are TGTGCCAGCAGCTTTCCCAGCCTCGCGGGGCAGTTCTTC. Its protein is CASSFPSLAGQFF.

This clonotype was recorded a few times. The chain joins TRBV20-1 to TRBJ2-7, with TRBD1 identical over 9 bases. V shed 4 bases and J 2 bases; nucleotides not matched to a gene: 9. Germline-derived CDR1 and CDR2 are DFQATT and SNEGSKA (reference sequence). The CDR3 consists of 15 residues. The CDR3 loop is CSAKKSGTGTYEQYF. The CDR3 bases are TGCAGTGCTAAAAAGTCCGGGACAGGGACCTACGAGCAGTACTTC.

The chain uses TRBV6-2 or TRBV6-3 and TRBJ2-6; no firm D call. The CDR3 is 15 amino acids. CDR1 and CDR2 from the germline V gene are MNHEY and SVGEGT. Trimming shortened V by 5 bases and J by 0 bases, and 8 bases separated the two germline ends. This chain's CDR3 is CASSQSLSGANVLTF. CDR3 nucleotide sequence: TGTGCCAGCAGTCAATCCCTCTCTGGGGCCAACGTCCTGACTTTC.

The chain recombines TRBV6-2 or TRBV6-3 with TRBJ2-7; 7 bases match TRBD1. Germline values: CDR1 MNHEY, CDR2 SVGEGT. V lost 4 bases to trimming and J lost 1 base; unmatched junction nucleotides: 22. The CDR3 totals 20 residues. Written as DNA, the CDR3 is TGTGCCAGCAGTTGCACCTCCTCCGGGACAGTGAATTTTTTATCCTACGAGCAGTACTTC. Protein sequence: CASSCTSSGTVNFLSYEQYF.

The chain employs TRBV7-2 and TRBJ2-1; possibly TRBD1 for D (6 bases). The germline CDR1 and CDR2 sequences are SGHTA and FQGNSA. V was clipped by 0 bases and J by 6 bases, with 12 bases between them. This CDR3 is built from 15 residues. The CDR3 is CASSLAVAGVNEQFF. The CDR3 region has the DNA TGTGCCAGCAGCTTAGCGGTGGCAGGGGTCAATGAGCAGTTCTTC. The whole variable domain, filled in from reference TRBV7-2 and TRBJ2-1, reads GAGVSQSPSNKVTEKGKDVELRCDPISGHTALYWYRQSLGQGLEFLIYFQGNSAPDKSGLPSDRFSAERTGGSVSTLTIQRTQQEDSAVYLCASSLAVAGVNEQFFGPGTRLTVL.

This clonotype was detected only a few times. The J gene is TRBJ1-5, the V gene TRBV28, with 8 positions matching TRBD1. Looked up from germline, CDR1 is MDHEN and CDR2 is SYDVKM. The CDR3 extends over 14 amino acids. J was trimmed by 2 bases and V by 7 bases; bases with no gene match: 4. The CDR3 loop is CASIQGQGNQPQHF. The CDR3 nucleotides are TGTGCCAGCATCCAGGGACAGGGCAATCAGCCCCAGCATTTT.

This clonotype came up a few times. The gene calls are TRBV5-1 and TRBJ2-5, with 9 bases identical to TRBD1. The germline V gene encodes CDR1 SGHRS and CDR2 YFSETQ. This CDR3 comprises 15 residues. V shed 4 bases, J shed 5 bases, and the junction held 9 bases outside the gene matches. The chain's CDR3 is CASSLGQGSRETQYF. The CDR3, as DNA: TGCGCCAGCAGCCTGGGACAGGGCAGTCGGGAGACCCAGTACTTC.

The rearrangement links TRBV12-3 or TRBV12-4 to TRBJ2-5; possible D gene TRBD1, 5 bases. The CDR3 is made up of 15 amino acids. Deletions cut 2 bases from V and 5 bases from J, with 15 bases between. This CDR3 is CASSLTRGPSETQYF. The CDR3 nucleotides read TGTGCCAGCAGTTTAACAAGGGGCCCGTCGGAGACCCAGTACTTC.

The genes are TRBV10-3 and TRBJ2-2; D is tentatively TRBD1 or TRBD2 (5 bases each). The CDR3 sequence is 16 residues long. Germline V gives CDR1 ENHRY, CDR2 SYGVKD. Trimming cost V 6 bases and J 4 bases, with 18 bases left between them. CDR3 DNA: TGTGCCATCAGATACGCGGTGGGACGCGGCACCGGGGAGCTGTTTTTT. Its protein is CAIRYAVGRGTGELFF.

This clonotype has only a few counts. V gene TRBV13 combines with J gene TRBJ2-5, with 8 bases matching TRBD2. CDR3 length: 17 residues. V lost 5 bases and J lost 1; bases outside the gene matches: 12. Germline CDR1 is PRHDT and CDR2 is FYEKMQ (reference sequence). The CDR3 reads CASSPLIAGTTQETQYF. The DNA of the CDR3 is TGTGCCAGCAGCCCGCTCATAGCGGGGACCACCCAAGAGACCCAGTACTTC.

The chain is built from TRBV6-2 or TRBV6-3 and TRBJ2-1; 11 bases are a match to TRBD2. V was pared by 7 bases and J by 7 bases, with 9 bases of the junction left unmatched. The germline CDR1 and CDR2 sequences are MNHEY and SVGEGT. This CDR3 comprises 15 residues. The CDR3 DNA reads TGTGCCAGCACTCCCTTCGTAGCGGGAGGGAATGAGCAGTTCTTC. Translation gives CASTPFVAGGNEQFF.

In this sample, this clonotype turned up a few times. V and J are TRBV7-7 and TRBJ2-5, with TRBD2 as a possible D gene (6 bases). CDR1 and CDR2 (germline): SSHAT, FNYEAQ (reference sequence). The length of the CDR3 is 14 residues. V lost 8 bases to trimming and J lost 11 bases, with 24 bases between them. Written as DNA, the CDR3 is TGTGCCAGCCAGGCCGAGTTAGCGGAGGCCCGACAGTACTTC. Translating gives CASQAELAEARQYF.

V gene TRBV3-1 combines with J gene TRBJ2-7, with TRBD2 identical over 11 bases. Germline CDR1 reads LGHDT; CDR2 reads YNNKEL (reference sequence). J was trimmed by 2 bases and V by 1 base; bases with no gene match: 4. CDR3 length equals 16 residues. The CDR3 is CASSQGPLAGAYEQYF. In nucleotides, the CDR3 is TGTGCCAGCAGCCAAGGGCCACTAGCGGGAGCCTACGAGCAGTACTTC.

This clonotype was seen a few times. This chain uses TRBV11-2 with TRBJ2-7; unclear D gene. The V end was cut by 3 bases, the J end by 1 base, with 10 bases between. This CDR3 spans 14 amino acids. CDR1 is SGHAT, CDR2 FQNNGV, per germline. The CDR3 here is CASSFRAASYEQYF. The CDR3 DNA reads as TGTGCCAGCAGCTTTCGGGCAGCATCCTACGAGCAGTACTTC.

The J gene is TRBJ1-1, the V gene TRBV12-3 or TRBV12-4; D ambiguous. Trimming took off 11 bases at V and 8 bases at J, with 21 bases between the two ends. The CDR3 totals 13 residues. CDR3 DNA: TGTGCCGGATTTACAGCCCCTGGCACAGAAGCTTTCTTT. It yields the protein CAGFTAPGTEAFF.

V is TRBV6-2 or TRBV6-3 and J is TRBJ1-5; 8 nucleotides match TRBD1. This CDR3 spans 14 amino acids. Unmatched junction bases numbered 6, after V lost 6 bases and J lost 5 bases. CDR1 MNHEY and CDR2 SVGEGT come from the germline V gene. CDR3 in amino acids: CASRDRVRDQPQHF. CDR3 nucleotides: TGTGCCAGCAGGGACAGGGTACGAGATCAGCCCCAGCATTTT.

This clonotype came up a few times. V gene TRBV29-1 combines with J gene TRBJ1-1, with D possibly matching TRBD1 (5 bases). V was pared by 4 bases and J by 1 base, with 10 bases between. In germline, CDR1 is SQVTM, CDR2 ANQGSEA. CDR3 length: 13 residues. Written as DNA, the CDR3 is TGCAGCGTTGCCGGGGACCAGAACACTGAAGCTTTCTTT. Translating it yields CSVAGDQNTEAFF.

This clonotype was counted a few times. The J gene is TRBJ2-7, the V gene TRBV20-1; maybe TRBD1 (6 bases). Germline V gene lookup returns CDR1 DFQATT and CDR2 SNEGSKA (reference sequence). V dropped 4 bases and J dropped 2 bases, with 12 bases sitting between them. The CDR3 length is 13 residues. The CDR3 nucleotides are TGCAGTGCTACAAGACAGGTAACCTACGAGCAGTACTTC. It yields the protein CSATRQVTYEQYF.

This clonotype was counted a few times. The chain links TRBV28 to TRBJ2-1; 10 positions agree with TRBD2. From germline, CDR1 is MDHEN and CDR2 SYDVKM. The CDR3 sequence is 15 residues long. Losses at the gene ends were 6 bases for V and 7 bases for J; bases not matched to a gene: 9. Here the CDR3 DNA reads TGTGCCAGCAGCATACTAGCGGGGCGTTTAAATGAGCAGTTCTTC. Protein product: CASSILAGRLNEQFF.

The chain is built from TRBV10-2 and TRBJ2-1; no clear D gene. Germline V lookup: CDR1 WSHSY, CDR2 SAAADI. V was pared by 0 bases and J by 4 bases, with 7 bases between. This CDR3 is built from 14 residues. The chain's CDR3 is CASSESGPYNEQFF. CDR3 nucleotide sequence: TGCGCCAGCAGTGAGTCAGGACCATACAATGAGCAGTTCTTC.

This clonotype was found many times. The chain is built from TRBV14 and TRBJ2-7; TRBD1 matches at 8 bases. V was pared by 1 base and J by 5 bases, with 7 bases of the junction left unmatched. CDR3 length equals 15 residues. The germline V gene encodes CDR1 SGHDN and CDR2 FVKESK. CDR3 sequence (DNA): TGTGCCAGCAGCCAAGGACAGGGGTCCCCCCACGAGCAGTACTTC. This codes for CASSQGQGSPHEQYF.

The chain is built from TRBV5-1 and TRBJ2-2; TRBD2 is a possible D gene (7 bases). V lost 3 bases and J lost 6, with 18 bases in between. Per germline, CDR1 SGHRS and CDR2 YFSETQ. The CDR3 is 16 amino acids. This CDR3 reads CASSWGLAGASGELFF. The CDR3 DNA reads as TGCGCCAGCAGCTGGGGGCTGGCGGGGGCTTCCGGGGAGCTGTTTTTT.

The chain has TRBV6-2 or TRBV6-3 and TRBJ2-7; 9 nucleotides match TRBD1. The germline CDR1 and CDR2 sequences are MNHEY and SVGEGT. The CDR3 is 13 residues long. Trimming at V came to 10 bases and at J to 2 bases, leaving 6 bases not matched to a gene. The CDR3 sequence is CATTRDRAYEQYF. CDR3 sequence (DNA): TGTGCCACAACCCGGGACAGGGCCTACGAGCAGTACTTC.

Only a few counts were recorded for this clonotype. This rearrangement joins TRBV12-3 or TRBV12-4 to TRBJ2-1, with D perhaps being TRBD1 or TRBD2 (5 bases each). Deletions cut 8 bases from V and 2 bases from J, with 7 bases between. The CDR3 totals 12 residues. Here the CDR3 reads CASEGPYNEQFF. The CDR3 DNA sequence: TGTGCCAGCGAGGGGCCCTACAATGAGCAGTTCTTC.

There are a few counts of this clonotype. The chain carries TRBV11-2 and TRBJ2-2; D gene unclear. Trimming removed 1 base at V and 6 bases at J, with 12 bases between. The germline V gene encodes CDR1 SGHAT and CDR2 FQNNGV. The CDR3 has 15 residues. CDR3 amino acids: CASSLGGLRPGELFF. CDR3 DNA sequence: TGTGCCAGCAGCTTAGGGGGTCTCCGGCCCGGGGAGCTGTTTTTT.

Only a few counts were recorded for this clonotype. J is TRBJ2-7 and V is TRBV4-2; 9 bases align to TRBD1. This CDR3 has 15 residues. Trimming removed 1 base from V and 5 bases from J; junction bases left unmatched: 6. Germline values: CDR1 LGHNA, CDR2 YNFKEQ. CDR3 amino acids: CASSQAGQGSNEQYF. The CDR3 coding sequence is TGTGCCAGCAGCCAAGCGGGACAGGGTAGCAACGAGCAGTACTTC.